This record concerns one TCR beta chain sequence. Its specificity is unknown. Amplification used 52 TRBV primers and 13 TRBJ primers. Measured with immunoSEQ multiplex PCR; TCRdb has only the in-frame clones, and not every one. The sample yields over 20,000 clones, more than 70% seen once. The V and J ends lost 0 bases and 2 bases respectively, with 26 bases between them. The CDR3 consists of 20 residues. Germline lookup yields CDR1 SGHNT and CDR2 YENEEA. All CD3G-deficient patients showed autoimmunity, more severe in two. Sorting split CD4+ cells into CD25-high CD127-low Tregs and CD25-low CD127-high conventional T cells. These data are taken from a study of regulatory T cells. General observations from the study: In patients, unique TRB V-J pairs were restricted and V/J usage skewed, especially in Tregs. Hydrophobic residues at CDR3 positions 6 and 7 were enriched in conventional CD4+ T cells of CD3G-deficient patients.

The J gene is TRBJ2-7, the V gene TRBV11-3; tentatively, D is TRBD1 or TRBD2 (6 bases each). The receptor was isolated from a child aged 5 to 17 with CD3G deficiency. Sample: conventional CD4+ T cells sorted from blood. Here the CDR3 reads CASSLDHGGYSPPGPYEQYF. CDR3 DNA: TGTGCCAGCAGCTTAGATCACGGGGGCTACTCCCCCCCGGGGCCCTACGAGCAGTACTTC.